The 13 T cell receptor beta chains in this list originate from one sample, sequenced in a study of shared clonotypes between healthy human individuals (dated by TCRdb to 2019 to 2021). Libraries came from the immunoSEQ multiplex PCR assay. TCRdb retrieved this table from immuneACCESS and kept in-frame rearrangements only. Not all clones are present; in checked studies, unresolved V genes account for under half, and no reason is known for the remainder. Across this sample there are about 2.4 million clones, with roughly 93% seen only once. The ten largest clonotypes hold 0.36% of the sample. Sequenced sample: naive CD4+ T cells from PBMCs. The intended sense of this specimen's cell subset or site label: CD45RA+ positively selected. These TCRs come from a man between 18 and 35 years old in good health. Some clones in this sample may be carry-over from other donors' samples.

The rearrangement uses TRBV28 and TRBJ1-1; D is undetermined. The CDR3 loop spans 11 amino acids. V was cut by 5 bases and J by 10 bases, with 11 bases left in between. Germline values: CDR1 MDHEN, CDR2 SYDVKM. The CDR3 spells CASSHGVSAFF. The CDR3 nucleotides are TGTGCCAGCAGTCATGGGGTTTCAGCTTTCTTT.

This clone has just one count. The chain employs TRBV15 and TRBJ2-3, with 7 bases fitting TRBD2. This CDR3 is built from 16 residues. J gave up 2 bases and V 5 bases, and 10 bases lay outside the gene matches. Germline-derived CDR1 and CDR2 are LNHNV and YYDKDF (reference sequence). CDR3 coding DNA: TGTGCCACCAGCGGGACTAACGTGAAAAACACAGATACGCAGTATTTT. This sequence encodes CATSGTNVKNTDTQYF.

J is TRBJ1-1 and V is TRBV18; D gene unclear. Germline values: CDR1 KGHSH, CDR2 LQKENI. The CDR3 contains 13 residues. V dropped 6 bases and J dropped 2 bases, with 10 bases sitting between them. CDR3 DNA: TGTGCCAGCTCCCTTGACGGAAACACTGAAGCTTTCTTT. Amino acid sequence: CASSLDGNTEAFF. The full variable domain, rest sourced from reference TRBV18 and TRBJ1-1, is NAGVMQNPRHLVRRRGQEARLRCSPMKGHSHVYWYRQLPEEGLKFMVYLQKENIIDESGMPKERFSAEFPKEGPSILRIQQVVRGDSAAYFCASSLDGNTEAFFGQGTRLTVV.

The CDR3 DNA reads as TGTGCCAGCAGCTCCGGGACAGGGGCCGGGGAGCTGTTTTTT. It is translated as CASSSGTGAGELFF. The V and J genes are TRBV5-8 and TRBJ2-2, with 10 bases matching TRBD1. Germline lookup yields CDR1 SGHTS and CDR2 YDEGEE. The CDR3 is 14 residues long. V dropped 3 bases and J dropped 6; count of bases not matched to a gene: 2.

The chain uses TRBV7-2 and TRBJ2-1, with 10 positions matching TRBD1. In germline, CDR1 is SGHTA, CDR2 FQGNSA. V shed 4 bases and J 1 base; nucleotides not matched to a gene: 4. This CDR3 contains 16 residues. In nucleotides, the CDR3 is TGTGCCAGCAGCTCGACAGGGGGCGCTTCCTACAATGAGCAGTTCTTC. This translates into CASSSTGGASYNEQFF.

V usage is TRBV6-1 and J usage is TRBJ2-7, with 9 bases identical to TRBD2. The germline CDR1 and CDR2 sequences are MNHNS and SASEGT. The CDR3 length is 14 residues. J lost 6 bases, V lost 4 bases, and 7 bases had no gene match. Here the CDR3 DNA reads TGTGCCAGCAGTGCGGATAGCGGGAGAGGCGAGCAGTACTTC. It encodes CASSADSGRGEQYF.

CDR3 in amino acids: CASSLAPGANYGYTF. The DNA of the CDR3 is TGTGCCAGCAGCTTGGCTCCAGGAGCTAACTATGGCTACACCTTC. V gene TRBV5-5 combines with J gene TRBJ1-2; D is uncertain. V lost 0 bases to trimming and J lost 0 bases, with 9 bases between them. The CDR3 covers 15 residues. The germline V gene encodes CDR1 SGHKS and CDR2 YYEKEE (reference sequence).

V is TRBV5-1 and J is TRBJ2-5; D might be TRBD1 (6 bases). The CDR3 length is 15 residues. Germline CDR1 SGHRS, CDR2 YFSETQ. Trimming pared 7 bases from V and 2 bases from J, leaving 18 bases between. The chain's CDR3 is CASALLQGGQETQYF. The CDR3 coding sequence is TGCGCCAGCGCTTTGTTACAGGGTGGACAAGAGACCCAGTACTTC.

The rearrangement uses TRBV5-5 and TRBJ1-2, with D hard to call. Germline CDR1 SGHKS, CDR2 YYEKEE (reference sequence). The germline V and J ends were trimmed by 4 bases and 5 bases, with 21 bases remaining between them. CDR3 size: 16 residues. The CDR3 nucleotides read TGTGCCAGCAGCCAATATACCGGGCCGTTGGGTTATGGCTACACCTTC. Its protein is CASSQYTGPLGYGYTF. The full variable domain, its missing parts supplied by reference TRBV5-5 and TRBJ1-2, is DAGVTQSPTHLIKTRGQQVTLRCSPISGHKSVSWYQQVLGQGPQFIFQYYEKEERGRGNFPDRFSARQFPNYSSELNVNALLLGDSALYLCASSQYTGPLGYGYTFGSGTRLTVV.

The chain recombines TRBV19 with TRBJ2-5; 10 nucleotides align to TRBD1. From germline, CDR1 is LNHDA and CDR2 SQIVND (reference sequence). The CDR3 totals 15 residues. V trimming: 4 bases; J trimming: 4 bases; junction bases outside the gene matches: 6. CDR3 in DNA: TGTGCCAGTAGTAGGGGACAGGGGCCTCCAGAGACCCAGTACTTC. Encoded protein: CASSRGQGPPETQYF.

About this clone itself: Other nucleotide sequences in the sample specify the same CDR3. The chain uses TRBV6-6 and TRBJ2-3; D is unresolved. There are 14 residues in the CDR3. V lost 7 bases, J lost 0 bases, and 11 bases lay in between. The germline gives CDR1 MNHNY, CDR2 SVGAGI (reference sequence). Here the CDR3 reads CASTLRRSTDTQYF. CDR3 bases: TGTGCCAGCACGCTCAGGAGAAGCACAGATACGCAGTATTTT.

The chain has TRBV5-6 and TRBJ1-2, with a weak D call TRBD1 (6 bases). V gave up 6 bases and J gave up 4 bases, with 19 bases separating them. The germline V gene has CDR1 SGHDT and CDR2 YYEEEE. This CDR3 has 15 amino acids. CDR3 DNA: TGTGCCAGCAAGAGACGGACAGCGTCCTTCTATGGCTACACCTTC. Its protein is CASKRRTASFYGYTF.

This chain uses TRBV6-5 with TRBJ1-5, with a tentative D call TRBD1 (5 bases). This CDR3 has 15 amino acids. Trimming removed 4 bases from V and 0 bases from J, with 10 bases in between. From germline, CDR1 is MNHEY and CDR2 SVGAGI. Here the CDR3 reads CASSFLGVSNQPQHF. CDR3 nucleotide sequence: TGTGCCAGCAGTTTCTTGGGGGTTAGCAATCAGCCCCAGCATTTT.